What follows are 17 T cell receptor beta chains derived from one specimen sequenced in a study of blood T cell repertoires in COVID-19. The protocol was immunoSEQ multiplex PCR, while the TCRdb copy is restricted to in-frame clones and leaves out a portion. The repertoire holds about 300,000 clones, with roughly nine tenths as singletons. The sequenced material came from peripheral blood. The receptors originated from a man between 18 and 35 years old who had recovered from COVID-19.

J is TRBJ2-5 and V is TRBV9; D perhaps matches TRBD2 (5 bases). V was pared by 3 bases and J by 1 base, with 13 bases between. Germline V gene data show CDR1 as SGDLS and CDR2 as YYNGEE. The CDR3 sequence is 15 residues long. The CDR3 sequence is CASSARGLAQETQYF. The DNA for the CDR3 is TGTGCCAGCAGCGCCCGGGGTTTGGCCCAAGAGACCCAGTACTTC.

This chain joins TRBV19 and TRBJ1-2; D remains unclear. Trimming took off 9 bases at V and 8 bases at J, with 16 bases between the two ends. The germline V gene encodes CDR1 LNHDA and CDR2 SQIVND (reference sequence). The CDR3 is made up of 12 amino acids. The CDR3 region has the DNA TGTGCCAGCCAGGACTTTCGAGAGGGCTACACCTTC. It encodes CASQDFREGYTF.

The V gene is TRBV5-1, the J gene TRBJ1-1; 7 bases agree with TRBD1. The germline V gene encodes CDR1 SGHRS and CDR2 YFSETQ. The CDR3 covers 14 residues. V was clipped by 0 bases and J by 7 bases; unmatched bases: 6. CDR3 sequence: CASSLEGQFLEAFF. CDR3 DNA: TGCGCCAGCAGCTTGGAGGGACAGTTTCTTGAAGCTTTCTTT.

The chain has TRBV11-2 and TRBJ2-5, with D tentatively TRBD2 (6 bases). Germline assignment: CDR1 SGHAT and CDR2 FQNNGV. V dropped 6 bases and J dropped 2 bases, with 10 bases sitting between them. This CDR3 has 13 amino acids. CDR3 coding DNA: TGTGCCAGCAGTGGGGGGTTACAAGAGACCCAGTACTTC. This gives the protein CASSGGLQETQYF. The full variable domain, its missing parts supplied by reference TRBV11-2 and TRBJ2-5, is EAGVAQSPRYKIIEKRQSVAFWCNPISGHATLYWYQQILGQGPKLLIQFQNNGVVDDSQLPKDRFSAERLKGVDSTLKIQPAKLEDSAVYLCASSGGLQETQYFGPGTRLLVL.

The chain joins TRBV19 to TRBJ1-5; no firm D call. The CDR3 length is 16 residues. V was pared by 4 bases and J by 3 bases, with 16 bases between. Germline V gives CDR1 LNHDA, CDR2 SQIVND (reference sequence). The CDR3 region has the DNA TGTGCCAGTAGTACAATAGATGGAGGTTACAATCAGCCCCAGCATTTT. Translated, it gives CASSTIDGGYNQPQHF.

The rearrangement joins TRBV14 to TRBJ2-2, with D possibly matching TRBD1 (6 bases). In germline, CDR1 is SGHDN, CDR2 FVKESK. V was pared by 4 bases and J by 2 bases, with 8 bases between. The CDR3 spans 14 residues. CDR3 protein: CASSLGHNTGELFF. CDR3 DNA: TGTGCCAGCAGCCTGGGACACAACACCGGGGAGCTGTTTTTT. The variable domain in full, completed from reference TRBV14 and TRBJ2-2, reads EAGVTQFPSHSVIEKGQTVTLRCDPISGHDNLYWYRRVMGKEIKFLLHFVKESKQDESGMPNNRFLAERTGGTYSTLKVQPAELEDSGVYFCASSLGHNTGELFFGEGSRLTVL.

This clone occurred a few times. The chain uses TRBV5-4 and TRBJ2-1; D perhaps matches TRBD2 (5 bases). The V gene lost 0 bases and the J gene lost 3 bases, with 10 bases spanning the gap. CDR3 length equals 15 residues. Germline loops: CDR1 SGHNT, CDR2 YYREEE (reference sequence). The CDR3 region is CASSLAKSGYNEQFF. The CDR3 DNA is TGTGCCAGCAGCTTGGCAAAGAGCGGCTACAATGAGCAGTTCTTC. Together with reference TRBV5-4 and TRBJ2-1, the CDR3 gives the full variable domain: ETGVTQSPTHLIKTRGQQVTLRCSSQSGHNTVSWYQQALGQGPQFIFQYYREEENGRGNFPPRFSGLQFPNYSSELNVNALELDDSALYLCASSLAKSGYNEQFFGPGTRLTVL.

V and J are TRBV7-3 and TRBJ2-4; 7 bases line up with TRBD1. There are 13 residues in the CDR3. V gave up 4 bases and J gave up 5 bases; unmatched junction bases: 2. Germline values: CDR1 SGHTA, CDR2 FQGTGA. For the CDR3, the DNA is TGTGCCAGCAGCTCCGGGACAGAAAACATTCAGTACTTC. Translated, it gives CASSSGTENIQYF.

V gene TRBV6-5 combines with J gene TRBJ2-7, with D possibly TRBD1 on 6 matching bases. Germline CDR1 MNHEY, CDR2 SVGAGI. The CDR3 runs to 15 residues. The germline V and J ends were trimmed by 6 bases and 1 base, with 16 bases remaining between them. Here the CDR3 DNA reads TGTGCCAGCAGCCGGACCCCCGACAGGTCCTACGAGCAGTACTTC. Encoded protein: CASSRTPDRSYEQYF.

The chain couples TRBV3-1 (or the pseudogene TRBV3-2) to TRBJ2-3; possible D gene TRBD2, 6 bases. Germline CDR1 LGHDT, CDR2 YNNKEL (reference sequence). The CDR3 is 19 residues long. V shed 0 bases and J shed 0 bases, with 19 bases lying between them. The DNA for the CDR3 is TGTGCCAGCAGCCAAGATTTGGCGGGACTGACTACTAGCACAGATACGCAGTATTTT. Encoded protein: CASSQDLAGLTTSTDTQYF.

DNA of the CDR3: TGTGCCAGCAAACGGGGGGCCCCCGAGACCCAGTACTTC. Residues: CASKRGAPETQYF. The genes are TRBV12-3 or TRBV12-4 and TRBJ2-5, with D possibly matching TRBD2 (7 bases). CDR3 length: 13 amino acids. Between the trimmed V and J ends, which lost 7 bases and 5 bases, there was a span of 14 bases.

The CDR3 loop reads CASSPGTLNTEAFF. The CDR3 DNA follows: TGTGCCAGCAGCCCAGGGACACTAAACACTGAAGCTTTCTTT. This rearrangement joins TRBV9 to TRBJ1-1; TRBD1 is a possible D gene (6 bases). Deletions cut 4 bases from V and 2 bases from J, with 12 bases between. CDR1 is SGDLS and CDR2 is YYNGEE in the germline V gene. This CDR3 is built from 14 residues. The variable domain in full, completed from reference TRBV9 and TRBJ1-1, reads DSGVTQTPKHLITATGQRVTLRCSPRSGDLSVYWYQQSLDQGLQFLIQYYNGEERAKGNILERFSAQQFPDLHSELNLSSLELGDSALYFCASSPGTLNTEAFFGQGTRLTVV.

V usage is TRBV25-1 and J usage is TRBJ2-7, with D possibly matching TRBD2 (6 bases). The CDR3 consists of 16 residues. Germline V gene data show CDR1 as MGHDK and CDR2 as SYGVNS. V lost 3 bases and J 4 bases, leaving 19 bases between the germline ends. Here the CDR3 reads CASSESPRTGVYEQYF. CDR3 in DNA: TGTGCCAGCAGTGAGTCCCCCCGTACGGGGGTGTACGAGCAGTACTTC.

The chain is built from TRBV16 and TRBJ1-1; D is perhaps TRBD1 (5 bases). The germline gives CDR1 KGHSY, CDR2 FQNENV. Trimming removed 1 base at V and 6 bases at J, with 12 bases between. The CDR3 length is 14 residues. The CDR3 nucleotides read TGTGCCAGCAGCCAATTTGGGGGGACGGCTGAAGCTTTCTTT. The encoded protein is CASSQFGGTAEAFF.

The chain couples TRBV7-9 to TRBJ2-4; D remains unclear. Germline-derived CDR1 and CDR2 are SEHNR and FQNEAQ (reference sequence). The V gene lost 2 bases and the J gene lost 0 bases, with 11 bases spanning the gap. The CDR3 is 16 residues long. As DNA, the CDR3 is TGTGCCAGCAGCTTATTTCTGGAGTCAGCCAAAAACATTCAGTACTTC. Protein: CASSLFLESAKNIQYF.

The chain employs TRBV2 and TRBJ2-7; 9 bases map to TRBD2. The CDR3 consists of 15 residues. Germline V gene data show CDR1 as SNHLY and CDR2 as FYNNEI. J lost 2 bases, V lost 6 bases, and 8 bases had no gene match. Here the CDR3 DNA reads TGTGCCAGCAGAATTAGCGGGAGCTTAACCTACGAGCAGTACTTC. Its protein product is CASRISGSLTYEQYF.

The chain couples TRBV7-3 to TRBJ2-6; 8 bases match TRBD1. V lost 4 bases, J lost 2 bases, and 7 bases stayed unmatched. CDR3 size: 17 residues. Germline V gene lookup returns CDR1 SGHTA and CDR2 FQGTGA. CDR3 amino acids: CASSYRDRRAGANVLTF. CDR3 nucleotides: TGTGCCAGCAGCTACCGGGACAGGCGGGCTGGGGCCAACGTCCTGACTTTC.